The 17 T cell receptor beta chains given below trace back to one sample, sequenced in a study of blood T cell repertoires in COVID-19. Here immunoSEQ multiplex PCR was the method, and the copy in TCRdb shows in-frame clones only, minus some. The sample carries hundreds of thousands of clones, over 75% recorded once. Sequencing was carried out using PBMCs or T cells enriched from blood (not recorded which). Receptor source: a woman aged 35 to 49 who had recovered from COVID-19.

This chain joins TRBV18 and TRBJ2-5; D unresolved. V was clipped by 3 bases and J by 0 bases, with 5 bases between them. The CDR3 has 13 residues. Per germline, CDR1 KGHSH and CDR2 LQKENI. The CDR3 region is CASSPQYQETQYF. The CDR3 coding sequence is TGTGCCAGCTCACCCCAGTACCAAGAGACCCAGTACTTC.

The rearrangement links TRBV28 to TRBJ1-1; TRBD1 matches at 7 bases. Germline CDR1 reads MDHEN; CDR2 reads SYDVKM. There are 17 residues in the CDR3. The trim removed 5 bases at V and 6 bases at J, leaving 18 bases unmatched. As DNA, the CDR3 is TGTGCCAGCAGTCCGGGACAGTCGACTTCTTTGGTCGCTGAAGCTTTCTTT. Protein sequence: CASSPGQSTSLVAEAFF.

V is TRBV7-8 and J is TRBJ2-7; 8 bases fit TRBD1. The junction had 7 bases not matched to a gene; V was cut back by 1 base and J by 2 bases. Germline CDR1 reads SGHVS; CDR2 reads FQNEAQ. The CDR3 totals 16 residues. DNA for the CDR3: TGTGCCAGCAGCTTAGGGGTCCAGACAGGGGCCTACGAGCAGTACTTC. It yields the protein CASSLGVQTGAYEQYF. Full variable domain (outside the CDR3, taken from reference TRBV7-8 and TRBJ2-7): GAGVSQSPRYKVAKRGQDVALRCDPISGHVSLFWYQQALGQGPEFLTYFQNEAQLDKSGLPSDRFFAERPEGSVSTLKIQRTQQEDSAVYLCASSLGVQTGAYEQYFGPGTRLTVT.

The genes are TRBV19 and TRBJ1-3; TRBD1 agrees at 10 bases. CDR1 is LNHDA and CDR2 is SQIVND in the germline V gene (reference sequence). CDR3 length: 15 residues. V lost 3 bases, J lost 4 bases, and 3 bases stayed unmatched. This chain's CDR3 is CASSIDRGLGNTIYF. The CDR3, as DNA: TGTGCCAGTAGTATCGACAGGGGGCTGGGAAACACCATATATTTT.

This clone was recorded once. The V call is TRBV11-2, the J call TRBJ2-7; TRBD1 matches at 9 bases. Germline CDR1 SGHAT, CDR2 FQNNGV. CDR3 length: 17 amino acids. The V and J ends lost 5 bases and 1 base, in that order; junction bases with no gene match: 12. CDR3 amino acids: CASSQLTPGQGSYEQYF. CDR3 nucleotides: TGTGCCAGCAGCCAACTCACCCCGGGACAGGGATCCTACGAGCAGTACTTC.

This clone appeared a single time. Other DNA sequences from this sample encode an identical CDR3 as well. The V and J genes are TRBV7-2 and TRBJ1-5; TRBD1 matches 12 bases. Germline trimming cut 5 bases from V and 7 bases from J; bases unmatched to any gene: 6. Germline values: CDR1 SGHTA, CDR2 FQGNSA. The CDR3 spans 15 residues. The chain's CDR3 is CASSLGQGAGQPQHF. The CDR3 DNA sequence: TGTGCCAGCAGCCTGGGACAGGGGGCAGGACAGCCCCAGCATTTT.

The V gene is TRBV7-2, the J gene TRBJ1-2, with 8 positions matching TRBD1. Looked up from germline, CDR1 is SGHTA and CDR2 is FQGNSA. This CDR3 contains 14 residues. The V segment lost 0 bases and the J segment 4 bases; nucleotides outside the gene matches: 1. The CDR3 coding sequence is TGTGCCAGCAGCTTAGCCACAGGGGGCTATGGCTACACCTTC. As protein: CASSLATGGYGYTF.

This clone was picked up a small number of times. The rearrangement joins TRBV5-4 to TRBJ2-3; D unresolved. Germline CDR1 reads SGHNT; CDR2 reads YYREEE (reference sequence). V shed 2 bases and J shed 2 bases, with 9 bases lying between them. The CDR3 is 14 residues long. CDR3 residues: CASSFPPHTDTQYF. The CDR3 DNA follows: TGTGCCAGCAGCTTCCCCCCCCACACAGATACGCAGTATTTT.

The chain carries TRBV29-1 and TRBJ1-5; unclear D gene. CDR3 length: 12 residues. The V gene lost 4 bases and the J gene lost 6 bases, with 10 bases spanning the gap. Germline V gene data show CDR1 as SQVTM and CDR2 as ANQGSEA. The CDR3 bases are TGCAGCGTTGCCCAAAGCGGTCAGCCCCAGCATTTT. Residues: CSVAQSGQPQHF.

The V gene is TRBV7-9, the J gene TRBJ2-1, with 7 bases fitting TRBD2. V gave up 3 bases and J gave up 0 bases; unmatched junction bases: 5. The CDR3 consists of 16 residues. CDR1 is SEHNR, CDR2 FQNEAQ, per germline (reference sequence). Here the CDR3 reads CASSLSAGSSYNEQFF. In nucleotides, the CDR3 is TGTGCCAGCAGCTTGTCAGCGGGAAGCTCCTACAATGAGCAGTTCTTC.

The chain recombines TRBV12-3 or TRBV12-4 with TRBJ2-7, with D unresolved. V was pared by 6 bases and J by 10 bases, with 19 bases between. The length of the CDR3 is 13 residues. The CDR3 DNA follows: TGTGCCAGCAGCCGGCGTACTAAGGAACATCAGTACTTC. It codes for CASSRRTKEHQYF.

There are many counts of this clone. The identical CDR3 is also encoded by other nucleotide sequences in the sample. The chain joins TRBV5-1 to TRBJ2-7, with D possibly TRBD1 on 5 matching bases. CDR1 SGHRS and CDR2 YFSETQ come from the germline V gene. Deletions cut 5 bases from V and 3 bases from J, with 12 bases between. The CDR3 has 13 amino acids. DNA for the CDR3: TGCGCCAGCAGTTCCGCAGGGAACTACGAGCAGTACTTC. It translates to CASSSAGNYEQYF.

The genes are TRBV7-3 and TRBJ2-3; no clear D. The CDR3 is made up of 15 amino acids. Trimming left V 0 bases short and J 3 bases short, with 10 bases between. CDR1 is SGHTA, CDR2 FQGTGA, per germline. In DNA form, the CDR3 reads TGTGCCAGCAGCTTAACTTGGTTAGCAACAGATACGCAGTATTTT. This translates into CASSLTWLATDTQYF. Drawing the rest from reference TRBV7-3 and TRBJ2-3, the complete variable domain is GAGVSQTPSNKVTEKGKYVELRCDPISGHTALYWYRQSLGQGPEFLIYFQGTGAADDSGLPNDRFFAVRPEGSVSTLKIQRTERGDSAVYLCASSLTWLATDTQYFGPGTRLTVL.

The V and J genes are TRBV7-6 and TRBJ1-2; D remains ambiguous. The CDR3 sequence is 16 residues long. Germline V gene data show CDR1 as SGHVS and CDR2 as FNYEAQ. V was clipped by 0 bases and J by 2 bases, with 13 bases between them. Here the CDR3 DNA reads TGTGCCAGCAGCTTAGCGAACGTTGGCAGGAACTATGGCTACACCTTC. Amino acid sequence: CASSLANVGRNYGYTF.

A single count supports this clone. J is TRBJ1-2 and V is TRBV7-2; tentatively, D is TRBD1 (5 bases). The CDR3 is 13 amino acids. Trimming cost V 2 bases and J 4 bases, with 8 bases left between them. CDR1 and CDR2 (germline): SGHTA, FQGNSA. Here the CDR3 reads CASSLNQGYGYTF. The DNA of the CDR3 is TGTGCCAGCAGCTTAAATCAGGGCTATGGCTACACCTTC.

The J gene is TRBJ1-5, the V gene TRBV2, with D possibly TRBD1 on 6 matching bases. V was trimmed by 8 bases and J by 4 bases, leaving 18 bases between them. The CDR3 contains 15 residues. Germline lookup yields CDR1 SNHLY and CDR2 FYNNEI. The CDR3 DNA reads TGTGCCAGCCGGACGGGTGGGGGCAGTAATCAGCCCCAGCATTTT. It is translated as CASRTGGGSNQPQHF.

The chain joins TRBV3-1 (or the pseudogene TRBV3-2) to TRBJ1-6; D not certain. Germline V CDR1 and CDR2: LGHDT, YNNKEL (reference sequence). V lost 6 bases, J lost 8 bases, and 14 bases lay in between. The CDR3 consists of 14 residues. The chain's CDR3 is CASSPRGSDSPLHF. The CDR3 DNA follows: TGTGCCAGCAGTCCGCGGGGATCCGATTCACCCCTCCACTTT.